The clone carrying this T cell receptor (beta chain) is deemed medium-sized by its frequency. The antigen remains unidentified. This sample is part of a study of CXCR3-negative and CXCR3-positive naive CD8 T cells. Study conclusions and caveats: Against CXCR3-negative naive cells, CXCR3-positive naive cells showed more hydrophobic TRB CDR3s.

CDR3 length: 16 amino acids. In germline, CDR1 is DFQATT, CDR2 SNEGSKA (reference sequence). The study made its TRB cDNA libraries by 5' RACE, adding UMI labels. Each CDR3 protein gets one entry in TCRdb, which reprocessed the 5' RACE reads and gives no DNA. The sample has roughly 6,900 distinct CDR3 sequences. The genes are TRBV20-1 and TRBJ2-3; the D call of TRBD2 rests on TCRdb alone, since no DNA is present to check it. The sample consisted of naive CXCR3- CD8+ T cells from blood. Subset given: CD45RO-CCR7+CD27+CD95- naive CD8+ T cells lacking CXCR3 (TNR3-). The receptor was isolated from a human donor in good health. Some clones in this sample may be carry-over from other donors' samples. CDR3 sequence: CSASKSSGRVADTQYF.